The 3 T cell receptor beta chains reported below all come from one sample, sequenced in a study of monozygotic twins with inflammatory bowel disease. Following a re-call of the 5' RACE reads, TCRdb has one entry per CDR3 protein and lacks DNA. Its table records approximately 340,000 distinct CDR3 sequences. Source material: blood. Source of these receptors: a human donor with ulcerative colitis or Crohn's disease, or a healthy co-twin of an affected twin (not recorded which).

V gene TRBV6-6 combines with J gene TRBJ2-3; without DNA, the TCRdb call of TRBD1 cannot be checked. The germline gives CDR1 MNHNY, CDR2 SVGAGI (reference sequence). The CDR3 runs 14 residues. The CDR3 is CASSPGPNTDTQYF.

The rearrangement links TRBV5-5 to TRBJ2-1; TCRdb calls TRBD2, which cannot be checked without DNA. The germline V gene encodes CDR1 SGHKS and CDR2 YYEKEE (reference sequence). This CDR3 has 14 amino acids. The CDR3 loop reads CASTEGPRFNEQFF.

The V gene is TRBV30, the J gene TRBJ2-1; TCRdb names TRBD2, which stays unverified in the absence of DNA. Germline assignment: CDR1 GTSNPN and CDR2 SVGIG (reference sequence). CDR3 length: 16 residues. The chain's CDR3 is CAWTLRRDGPYNEQFF.